This entry features one TCR beta chain sequence. Its antigen is still unknown. TCRdb's table, derived via immunoSEQ multiplex PCR, lists solely in-frame clones and lacks some. The table shows some 67,000 clones, with over 75% occurring only once. The source of the sample is a study of OX40 agonist ivuxolimab in advanced cancers. Overall study: In this trial design, patients received ivuxolimab intravenously at 0.01 to 10 mg/kg every 2 weeks. The study, taken as a whole, reports: Among the least clonally expanded were partial responders at 0.1-3.0 mg/kg. The CD4+ and CD8+ T cells in the blood had expanded clonally by week 6 at 0.1 to 3.0 mg/kg.

Individuals having autoimmune disease history or systemic immunosuppression were not enrolled. This CDR3 has 16 amino acids. Germline assignment: CDR1 SGDLS and CDR2 YYNGEE. V was cut by 2 bases and J by 0 bases, with 13 bases left in between. The clonotype comes from an adult with an advanced solid tumor such as melanoma, head and neck, liver or kidney cancer. The rearrangement uses TRBV9 and TRBJ2-3; tentatively, D is TRBD2 (6 bases). This specimen consisted of CD4+ or CD8+ T cells sorted from blood, obtained in a trial of the OX40 agonist ivuxolimab. The DNA of the CDR3 is TGTGCCAGCAGCGTTCAAGCGGGCTTGAGCACAGATACGCAGTATTTT. Protein sequence: CASSVQAGLSTDTQYF.